The TCR beta chain under discussion was sequenced for a study of vaccination and CD4 T cells after COVID-19 (dated by TCRdb to the early 2020s). Background on the whole study: Every convalescent patient had a positive nasal swab PCR test for SARS-CoV-2, with mild disease in nine patients and severe disease in one. The convalescent cohort comprised six males and four females, including two Hispanic individuals, seven Caucasians, two Asians and one multiracial person. Participants received two doses of either the Pfizer-BioNTech BNT162b2 vaccine (n=8) or the Moderna mRNA-1273 vaccine (n=2). Post-COVID blood samples were collected from convalescent patients a median of approximately 93 days after diagnosis, with a range of roughly 35 to 180 days. Post-vaccine blood samples were collected a median of about 69 days after the second vaccine dose, ranging from about 12 to 241 days. The cultures were stimulated with overlapping spike peptide pools from SARS-CoV-2 and from the common cold coronaviruses HCoV-NL63, HCoV-OC43 and HCoV-229E. Control cultures used a CEFX viral epitope pool as positive control, an HIV-1 Nef peptide pool as negative control, or no peptide. In over 8 COVID-19 convalescent patients and a handful of infection-naive healthy vaccine recipients, researchers compared the spike-specific CD4+ TCR repertoire from before mRNA vaccination with the repertoire from after. General findings and caveats noted by the study authors: Nearly all vaccine-specific clones in convalescent patients (304 of 307) were mono-reactive for SARS-CoV-2 spike rather than cross-reactive with common cold coronaviruses. Only a relatively small number of convalescent patients were included in the study, and early timepoints following natural infection were not analyzed. An increase in the median number of SARS-CoV-2-reactive clonotypes from around 20 after infection to roughly 36 after vaccination was observed, but the change was not found to be significant. Among convalescent patients, a median roughly 90% of the SARS-CoV-2-reactive clones seen after vaccination appeared only after vaccination, which suggests priming specific to the vaccine.

Preparation of the library involved PCR. TCR sequencing of DNA from cultured CD4+ T cells used the Oncomine TCR Beta short-read assay at the Johns Hopkins FTIC core. The QIAamp micro DNA kit was used to extract genomic DNA from the cultured CD4+ T cells. The Oncomine TCR Beta libraries from cultured CD4+ T cells were pooled using unique dual indexes and then sequenced on an Illumina iSeq 100. Turning to the authors' computational methods: Non-productive sequences were filtered out, and CDR3s that did not start with C, did not end with F or W, or were shorter than 7 amino acids were discarded. The MANAFEST web application was used to identify antigen-specific clonotypes by comparing peptide-stimulated wells against reference wells and other culture wells. Positive clones required FDR below 0.05, an odds ratio above 5, and productive frequency above 0.1% in at least two of three replicate wells. A clonotype was classed as cross-reactive if the clonotype showed significant expansion both in SARS-CoV-2 spike wells and in at least one common cold coronavirus spike condition. CDR3 homology was assessed with Levenshtein distances (stringdist) and unrooted phylogenetic trees (ape) in R version 3.6.1. In-frame beta chains were kept once TCRdb had trimmed the public reads at Q25 with fastp and called clones with MiXCR. Duplicate CDR3 protein sequences are folded into a single record with the most common DNA and genes. TCRdb's processing, not the authors' own work, is the source of the V and J calls. For this sample the table gives some 3,300 distinct CDR3 sequences, of which about 49% were detected only once. The ten top clones hold about 19% of the sample.

From cysteine to phenylalanine, the CDR3 is 13 amino acids long. The only DNA kept is the CDR3, 39 bases in frame from the first base. CDR1 SGHVS and CDR2 FNYEAQ are derived from the germline V gene. The meaning of the sample's treatment or condition label: roughly nine-day PBMC culture with coronavirus spike peptide pools or control peptides (ViraFEST assay). To expand antigen-specific T cells with peptide pools and then pick out the expanded clonotypes through TCR sequencing, the study relied on the ViraFEST assay. The convalescent patients' positive SARS-CoV-2 PCR tests were from March to December 2020, which was before the Alpha, Beta and Delta variants emerged in the United States. PBMCs were cultured at two million per well in IMDM supplemented with approximately 4.7% human AB serum and about 9.5 IU/ml IL-2, with around 10 ug/ml peptide pools added. Half of the culture medium was replaced with fresh IL-2-containing medium on days 3 and 7. After approximately 11 days of culture, CD4+ T cells were isolated by negative selection with the EasySep CD4+ T cell isolation kit. PBMCs were separated from whole blood using Ficoll-Paque Plus gradient centrifugation and then either used fresh or cryopreserved at -140C. Each culture condition was generally run in triplicate wells.

Of note for this clonotype: Which antigen it targets is not known. Given a much more abundant clone one base away, this may be a read error.

The sequence joins TRBV7-6 to TRBJ2-7; the D gene identity is not certain. Sequenced sample: CD4+ T cells from blood, cultured in vitro. This clonotype was obtained from a human donor who had recovered from COVID-19. The CDR3 region reads CTSSQTTGYEQYF. The DNA reads as follows: TGTACCAGCAGCCAAACGACGGGCTACGAGCAGTACTTC.